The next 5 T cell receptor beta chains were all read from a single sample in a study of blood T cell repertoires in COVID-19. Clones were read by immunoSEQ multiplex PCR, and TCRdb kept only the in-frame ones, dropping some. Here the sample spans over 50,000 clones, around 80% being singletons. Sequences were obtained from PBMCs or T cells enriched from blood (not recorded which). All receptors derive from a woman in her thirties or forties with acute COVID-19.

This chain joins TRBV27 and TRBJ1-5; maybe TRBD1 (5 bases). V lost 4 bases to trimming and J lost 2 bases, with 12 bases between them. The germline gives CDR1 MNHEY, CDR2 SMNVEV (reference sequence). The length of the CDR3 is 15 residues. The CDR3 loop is CASSSRGLGNQPQHF. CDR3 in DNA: TGTGCCAGCAGTTCAAGGGGTCTAGGCAATCAGCCCCAGCATTTT.

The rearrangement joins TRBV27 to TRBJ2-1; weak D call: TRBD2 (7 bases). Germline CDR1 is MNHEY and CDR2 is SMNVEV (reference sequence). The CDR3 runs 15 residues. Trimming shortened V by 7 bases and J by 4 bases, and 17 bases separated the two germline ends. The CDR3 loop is CASNDEGGAYNEQFF. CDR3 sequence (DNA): TGTGCCAGCAACGACGAAGGGGGGGCTTACAATGAGCAGTTCTTC.

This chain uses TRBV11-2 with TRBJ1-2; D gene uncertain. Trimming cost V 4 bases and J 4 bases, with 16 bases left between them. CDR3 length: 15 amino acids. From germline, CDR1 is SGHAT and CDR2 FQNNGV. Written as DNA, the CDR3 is TGTGCCAGCAGCTCGCCGCGGAAACGGGGCTATGGCTACACCTTC. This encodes CASSSPRKRGYGYTF.

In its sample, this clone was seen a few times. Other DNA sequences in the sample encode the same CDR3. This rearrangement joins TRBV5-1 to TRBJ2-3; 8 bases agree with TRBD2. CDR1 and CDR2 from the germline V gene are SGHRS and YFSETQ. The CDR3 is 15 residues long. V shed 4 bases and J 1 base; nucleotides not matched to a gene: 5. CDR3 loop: CASSLRGVGTDTQYF. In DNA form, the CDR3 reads TGCGCCAGCAGCCTGCGGGGGGTCGGCACAGATACGCAGTATTTT.

The CDR3 reads CASSSSGRAYEQYF. The CDR3 coding sequence is TGTGCCAGCAGCTCTAGCGGGAGGGCCTACGAGCAGTACTTC. This chain connects TRBV5-4 to TRBJ2-7; 12 nucleotides match TRBD2. V dropped 3 bases and J dropped 2; count of bases not matched to a gene: 0. The CDR3 spans 14 residues. Germline values: CDR1 SGHNT, CDR2 YYREEE (reference sequence).